What follows are 18 T cell receptor beta chains derived from one specimen sequenced in a study of T cells after yellow fever vaccination. From the 5' RACE reads, TCRdb called clonotypes with MiXCR, one entry per CDR3 protein. The table records 120,000 or so distinct CDR3 sequences, 13% to 15% of them present only once. The input for sequencing was CD8+ T cells sorted from PBMCs, taken 5 days after the yellow fever booster vaccination. The receptors originated from a man aged 18 to 35 who received the YFV17D yellow fever vaccine.

This clonotype was counted between two and nine times. The chain uses TRBV4-1 and TRBJ2-5; TRBD1 aligns across 11 bases. Germline V lookup: CDR1 MGHRA, CDR2 YSYEKL. The ends lost 1 base at V and 4 bases at J; junction bases unmatched: 5. This CDR3 has 16 amino acids. The CDR3 bases are TGCGCCAGCAGCCAAGTCGGGACAGGGGGTTTAGAGACCCAGTACTTC. As protein: CASSQVGTGGLETQYF.

This clonotype was seen only a few times. The J gene is TRBJ2-5, the V gene TRBV7-8; D might be TRBD1 or TRBD2, each matching 6 bases. Trimming removed 4 bases from V and 0 bases from J, with 18 bases in between. The germline gives CDR1 SGHVS, CDR2 FQNEAQ. The CDR3 consists of 17 residues. The chain's CDR3 is CASSSSLDSGYQETQYF. In nucleotides, the CDR3 is TGTGCCAGCAGCTCAAGCTTGGACAGCGGGTACCAAGAGACCCAGTACTTC.

The sample holds one count of this clonotype. The chain couples TRBV7-9 to TRBJ2-5; 12 bases are shared with TRBD2. CDR3 length: 16 amino acids. CDR1 SEHNR and CDR2 FQNEAQ come from the germline V gene (reference sequence). J was trimmed by 1 base and V by 5 bases; bases with no gene match: 5. The chain's CDR3 is CASSLRTSGAQETQYF. CDR3 DNA sequence: TGTGCCAGCAGCCTCCGGACTAGCGGGGCCCAAGAGACCCAGTACTTC.

Ten or more counts support this clonotype. The chain uses TRBV5-1 and TRBJ2-1; D remains unclear. Trimming took off 0 bases at V and 10 bases at J, with 8 bases between the two ends. Per the germline V gene, CDR1 is SGHRS and CDR2 is YFSETQ. The CDR3 length is 12 residues. This CDR3 is CASSLAGTEQFF. For the CDR3, the DNA is TGCGCCAGCAGCTTGGCGGGTACAGAGCAGTTCTTC. The full variable domain, its missing parts supplied by reference TRBV5-1 and TRBJ2-1, is KAGVTQTPRYLIKTRGQQVTLSCSPISGHRSVSWYQQTPGQGLQFLFEYFSETQRNKGNFPGRFSGRQFSNSRSEMNVSTLELGDSALYLCASSLAGTEQFFGPGTRLTVL.

The CDR3 region is CASSQPTTSGGAVEQFF. The CDR3 DNA follows: TGCGCCAGCAGCCAACCAACGACTAGCGGGGGGGCCGTTGAGCAGTTCTTC. This sequence joins TRBV4-3 and TRBJ2-1; TRBD2 matches 14 bases. This CDR3 is 17 amino acids long. Germline CDR1 reads LGHNA; CDR2 reads YSLEER. J was trimmed by 9 bases and V by 2 bases; bases with no gene match: 9.

The rearrangement uses TRBV19 and TRBJ2-2, with D possibly TRBD1 on 5 matching bases. Germline assignment: CDR1 LNHDA and CDR2 SQIVND (reference sequence). This CDR3 is 18 amino acids long. V lost 3 bases to trimming and J lost 4 bases, with 21 bases between them. CDR3 nucleotide sequence: TGTGCCAGTAGTATCGGAGTAGGGGTGGGTGGTACCACCGGGGAGCTGTTTTTT. The encoded protein is CASSIGVGVGGTTGELFF.

V and J are TRBV2 and TRBJ1-6; the D gene is possibly TRBD1 (6 bases). CDR3 length: 14 residues. The germline CDR1 and CDR2 sequences are SNHLY and FYNNEI. V gave up 8 bases and J gave up 5 bases, with 13 bases separating them. CDR3 coding DNA: TGTGCCAGCCAATCGACAGGAAATAATTCACCCCTCCACTTT. It is translated as CASQSTGNNSPLHF.

V usage is TRBV9 and J usage is TRBJ2-7, with 7 bases aligning to TRBD1. Trimming at V came to 1 base and at J to 3 bases, leaving 4 bases not matched to a gene. The germline V gene has CDR1 SGDLS and CDR2 YYNGEE. CDR3 length equals 14 residues. The CDR3 region is CASSVSHRGYEQYF. The CDR3 DNA sequence: TGTGCCAGCAGCGTATCCCACAGGGGCTACGAGCAGTACTTC.

The chain joins TRBV12-3 or TRBV12-4 to TRBJ2-1, with D perhaps matching TRBD2 (7 bases). The CDR3 contains 17 residues. With 5 bases removed from V and 7 bases from J, the gap between germline ends came to 24 bases. The CDR3 sequence is CASSTPGHLGGGNEQFF. CDR3 nucleotide sequence: TGTGCCAGCAGTACGCCGGGCCATCTGGGAGGGGGGAATGAGCAGTTCTTC.

There are many counts of this clonotype. V gene TRBV7-8 combines with J gene TRBJ2-3; D ambiguous. The CDR3 is made up of 15 amino acids. V shed 1 base and J shed 0 bases, with 8 bases lying between them. The V gene's germline CDR1 is SGHVS and CDR2 FQNEAQ. CDR3 in amino acids: CASSLEGASTDTQYF. CDR3 bases: TGTGCCAGCAGCTTAGAGGGCGCTAGCACAGATACGCAGTATTTT.

The gene calls are TRBV3-1 and TRBJ1-1; D call uncertain. The CDR3 loop spans 15 amino acids. Trimming shortened V by 0 bases and J by 1 base, and 9 bases separated the two germline ends. Germline CDR1 reads LGHDT; CDR2 reads YNNKEL (reference sequence). The CDR3 bases are TGTGCCAGCAGCCAAGAGCACAGTACGAACACTGAAGCTTTCTTT. Amino acids: CASSQEHSTNTEAFF. Complete variable domain (other parts from reference TRBV3-1 and TRBJ1-1): DTAVSQTPKYLVTQMGNDKSIKCEQNLGHDTMYWYKQDSKKFLKIMFSYNNKELIINETVPNRFSPKSPDKAHLNLHINSLELGDSAVYFCASSQEHSTNTEAFFGQGTRLTVV.

In this sample, this clonotype turned up a few times. The chain joins TRBV5-1 to TRBJ2-5; 12 nucleotides align to TRBD2. Germline CDR1 SGHRS, CDR2 YFSETQ. V shed 4 bases and J 5 bases; nucleotides not matched to a gene: 15. This CDR3 has 18 residues. CDR3 residues: CASSGSVRLAGAVETQYF. As DNA, the CDR3 is TGCGCCAGCAGCGGATCCGTCCGACTAGCGGGGGCCGTCGAGACCCAGTACTTC.

This clonotype was seen ten or more times. The rearrangement joins TRBV6-6 to TRBJ2-7; D unclear. Trimming took off 2 bases at V and 3 bases at J, with 8 bases between the two ends. This CDR3 is built from 13 residues. CDR1 is MNHNY and CDR2 is SVGAGI in the germline V gene (reference sequence). The CDR3 sequence is CASSYGGVYEQYV. The CDR3 region has the DNA TGTGCCAGCAGTTACGGTGGGGTCTACGAGCAGTACGTC.

This clonotype appeared a single time. V usage is TRBV2 and J usage is TRBJ2-1; 10 bases map to TRBD2. This CDR3 is built from 15 residues. V was pared by 7 bases and J by 3 bases, with 6 bases of the junction left unmatched. Germline V gene data show CDR1 as SNHLY and CDR2 as FYNNEI. CDR3 nucleotide sequence: TGTGCCAGCAATACCGGGACTAGCGACTACAATGAGCAGTTCTTC. Amino acids: CASNTGTSDYNEQFF.

This clonotype has more than one count but fewer than ten. This rearrangement joins TRBV2 to TRBJ2-7; D may be TRBD1 (6 bases). This CDR3 contains 12 residues. Trimming stripped 10 bases from V and 3 bases from J, with 13 bases between. Germline CDR1 reads SNHLY; CDR2 reads FYNNEI. CDR3 bases: TGTGCCACCTACAGGGTGAACTACGAGCAGTACTTC. Translation: CATYRVNYEQYF.

The genes are TRBV9 and TRBJ1-1; 10 bases agree with TRBD1. From germline, CDR1 is SGDLS and CDR2 YYNGEE. The CDR3 covers 19 residues. J was trimmed by 1 base and V by 4 bases; bases with no gene match: 16. The CDR3 protein is CASSSGQGGYGVQNTEAFF. CDR3 bases: TGTGCCAGCAGCTCCGGACAGGGGGGTTACGGAGTCCAGAACACTGAAGCTTTCTTT.

This clonotype was seen many times. CDR3 sequence: CASSGLRENIQYF. The CDR3, as DNA: TGTGCCAGCAGCGGACTACGAGAAAACATTCAGTACTTC. The chain employs TRBV9 and TRBJ2-4; possibly TRBD2 for D (5 bases). The CDR3 extends over 13 amino acids. The germline V gene has CDR1 SGDLS and CDR2 YYNGEE. The V end lost 3 bases, the J end lost 5 bases, and 9 bases lay between the germline ends. The whole variable domain, filled in from reference TRBV9 and TRBJ2-4, reads DSGVTQTPKHLITATGQRVTLRCSPRSGDLSVYWYQQSLDQGLQFLIQYYNGEERAKGNILERFSAQQFPDLHSELNLSSLELGDSALYFCASSGLRENIQYFGAGTRLSVL.

V is TRBV7-9 and J is TRBJ2-3; 7 positions agree with TRBD1. The CDR3 has 14 amino acids. Germline V lookup: CDR1 SEHNR, CDR2 FQNEAQ (reference sequence). V trimming: 2 bases; J trimming: 4 bases; junction bases outside the gene matches: 3. In DNA, the CDR3 is TGTGCCAGCAGCTTATTGAGGGGGCCAGATACGCAGTATTTT. Its translation is CASSLLRGPDTQYF.